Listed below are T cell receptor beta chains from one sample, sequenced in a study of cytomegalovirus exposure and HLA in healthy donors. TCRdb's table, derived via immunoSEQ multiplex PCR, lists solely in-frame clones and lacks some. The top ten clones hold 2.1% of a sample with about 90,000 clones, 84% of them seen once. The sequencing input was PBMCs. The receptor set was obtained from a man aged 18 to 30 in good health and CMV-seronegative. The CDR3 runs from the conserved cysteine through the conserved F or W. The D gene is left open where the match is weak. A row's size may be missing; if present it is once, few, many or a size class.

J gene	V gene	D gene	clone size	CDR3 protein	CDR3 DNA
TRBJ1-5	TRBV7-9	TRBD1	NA	CASSVDRGLNQPQHF	TGTGCCAGCAGCGTAGACAGGGGGTTGAATCAGCCCCAGCATTTT
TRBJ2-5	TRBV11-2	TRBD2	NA	CASSLALSGETQYF	TGCGCCAGCAGCTTAGCTCTTAGCGGGGAGACCCAGTACTTC
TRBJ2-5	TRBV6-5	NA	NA	CASSRDSIEETQYF	TGTGCCAGCAGCCGCGACAGCATAGAAGAGACCCAGTACTTC
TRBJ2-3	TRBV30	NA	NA	CAWSETGLTDTQYF	TGTGCCTGGAGTGAGACGGGACTCACAGATACGCAGTATTTT
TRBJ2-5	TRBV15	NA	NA	CATSRVGLEQETQYF	TGTGCCACCAGCAGAGTGGGGCTAGAGCAAGAGACCCAGTACTTC
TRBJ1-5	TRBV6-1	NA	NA	CASSTRGLNQPQHF	TGTGCCAGCAGTACTCGAGGGCTGAATCAGCCCCAGCATTTT
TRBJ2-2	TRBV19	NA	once	CASVAGALNTGELFF	TGTGCCAGTGTGGCAGGGGCGCTGAACACCGGGGAGCTGTTTTTT
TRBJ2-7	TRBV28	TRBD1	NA	CASSLDQTGGSYEQYF	TGTGCCAGCAGTTTGGACCAGACAGGGGGTTCTTACGAGCAGTACTTC
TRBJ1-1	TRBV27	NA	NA	CASSAPGTPNTEAFF	TGTGCCAGCAGTGCCCCCGGGACACCGAACACTGAAGCTTTCTTT
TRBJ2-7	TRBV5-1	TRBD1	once	CASSFSGGEQYF	TGCGCCAGCAGCTTCTCAGGGGGCGAGCAGTACTTC
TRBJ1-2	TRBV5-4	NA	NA	CASSLAGRVGTNYGYTF	TGTGCCAGCAGCTTGGCCGGTCGCGTCGGTACTAACTATGGCTACACCTTC
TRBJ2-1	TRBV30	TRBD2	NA	CAWRAGTSGSNEQFF	TGTGCCTGGAGGGCCGGGACTAGCGGGAGCAATGAGCAGTTCTTC
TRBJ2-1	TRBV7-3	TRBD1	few	CASSFGTANEQFF	TGTGCCAGCAGCTTCGGGACAGCCAATGAGCAGTTCTTC
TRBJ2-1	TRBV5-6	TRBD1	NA	CASSWGQKAYNEQFF	TGTGCCAGCAGCTGGGGACAGAAGGCCTACAATGAGCAGTTCTTC
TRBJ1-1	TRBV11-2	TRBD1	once	CASSLFSDRGYFTEAFF	TGTGCCAGCAGCTTATTCTCGGACAGGGGGTATTTCACTGAAGCTTTCTTT
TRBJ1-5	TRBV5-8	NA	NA	CASSDVTEGNQPQHF	TGTGCCAGCAGCGATGTGACAGAAGGTAATCAGCCCCAGCATTTT
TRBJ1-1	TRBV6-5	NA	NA	CASSYGVRATEAFF	TGTGCCAGCAGTTACGGAGTCAGGGCTACTGAAGCTTTCTTT
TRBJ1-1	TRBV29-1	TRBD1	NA	CGVRTGMNTEAFF	TGCGGGGTAAGGACAGGGATGAACACTGAAGCTTTCTTT
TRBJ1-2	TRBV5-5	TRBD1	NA	CASSLRQGALYGYTF	TGTGCCAGCAGCTTACGACAGGGGGCTCTCTATGGCTACACCTTC
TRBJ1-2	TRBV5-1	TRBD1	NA	CASSLLSGGERGYTF	TGCGCCAGCAGCTTGCTGTCAGGGGGCGAGCGTGGCTACACCTTC
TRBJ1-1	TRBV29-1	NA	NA	CSVGGPGAEAFF	TGCAGCGTTGGGGGACCAGGGGCAGAAGCTTTCTTT
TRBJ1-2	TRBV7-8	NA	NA	CASSPRGGLYGYTF	TGTGCCAGCAGCCCCCGGGGGGGCCTATATGGCTACACCTTC
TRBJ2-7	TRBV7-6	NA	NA	CASSLDRDLAYEQYF	TGTGCCAGCAGCTTAGACAGGGACCTAGCCTACGAGCAGTACTTC
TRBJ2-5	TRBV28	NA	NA	CASSSGSRTQYF	TGTGCCAGCAGTTCCGGTTCGAGAACCCAGTACTTC
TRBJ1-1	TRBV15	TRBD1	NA	CATSRNRGLTEAFF	TGTGCCACCAGCCGTAACAGGGGGCTAACTGAAGCTTTCTTT
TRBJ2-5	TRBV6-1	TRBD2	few	CASSEALWGGGLGETQYF	TGTGCCAGCAGTGAAGCGCTGTGGGGCGGGGGGCTAGGGGAGACCCAGTACTTC